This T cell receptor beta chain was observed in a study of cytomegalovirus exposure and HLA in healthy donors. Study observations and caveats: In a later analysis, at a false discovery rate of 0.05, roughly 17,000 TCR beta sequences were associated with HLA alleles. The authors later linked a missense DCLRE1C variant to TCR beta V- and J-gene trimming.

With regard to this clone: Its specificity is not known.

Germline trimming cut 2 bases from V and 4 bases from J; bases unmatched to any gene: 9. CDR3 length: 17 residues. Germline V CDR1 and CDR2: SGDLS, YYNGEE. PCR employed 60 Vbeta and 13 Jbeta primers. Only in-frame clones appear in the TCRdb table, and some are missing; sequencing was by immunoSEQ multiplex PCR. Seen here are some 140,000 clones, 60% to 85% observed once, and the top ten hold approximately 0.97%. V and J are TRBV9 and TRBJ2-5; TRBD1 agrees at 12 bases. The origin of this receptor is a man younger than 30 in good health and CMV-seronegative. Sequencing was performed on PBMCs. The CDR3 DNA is TGTGCCAGCAGCGTCCACGCGGGACAGGGGGCGGGAGAGACCCAGTACTTC. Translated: CASSVHAGQGAGETQYF. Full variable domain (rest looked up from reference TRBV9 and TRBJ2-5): DSGVTQTPKHLITATGQRVTLRCSPRSGDLSVYWYQQSLDQGLQFLIQYYNGEERAKGNILERFSAQQFPDLHSELNLSSLELGDSALYFCASSVHAGQGAGETQYFGPGTRLLVL.